This T cell receptor (beta chain) was identified in a study of shared clonotypes between healthy human individuals (dated by TCRdb to 2018 to 2021). Background for the entire study: Two women and three men aged 18 to 49 years were included in the cohort. To estimate repertoire size and how much clonotypes are shared between individuals, the study performed deep sequencing of blood TCR repertoires from roughly five healthy adults. Per donor, leukapheresis produced somewhere between about 0.9 and 9.5 billion PBMCs. To increase sequencing depth and limit assay-specific biases, TCR repertoire library preparation and sequencing were carried out by different laboratories using diverse techniques. For each donor, CD4 naive and CD4 memory were each given three plates, CD8 naive was given two plates, and CD8 memory was given one plate.

This clone was detected a few times. The antigen it recognizes is unknown. It has no much larger one-base neighbor in the sample; base qualities were not kept. Including cysteine and phenylalanine, the CDR3 has 11 amino acids. Just CDR3 DNA is preserved here, 33 bases in frame from base 1. From a lookup of the germline V gene, CDR1 and CDR2 are MDHEN and SYDVKM. Deletion took 1 base off V and 12 bases off J, with a span of 9 bases between the germline ends. Using the deep immunoSEQ assay, TCR CDR3 regions were amplified from genomic DNA by multiplex PCR. Genomic DNA extracted from each cell subset was distributed evenly over all wells of several immunoSEQ 96-well plates, and each plate served as one replicate. For sorted subsets, each replicate PCR was loaded with 200 ng genomic DNA, equivalent to about 30,000 T cell genomes. The purified libraries were quantified using a Qubit 3.0 fluorometer, sized with a Bioanalyzer 2100, and then quantified again using the KAPA Library Quantification kit. Every immunoSEQ 96-well plate was sequenced on a dedicated single-read 150-cycle Illumina NextSeq 550 flow cell. The paper's processing steps were these. Because only junctional sequences without quality scores were contained in the immunoSEQ output, filtering matching that applied to full-length reads could not be performed. To assign V/J genes and CDR3, sequences were annotated against IMGT germline references using PyIR, a Python wrapper for IgBLAST v1.9. Reads were filtered out if the reads had weak V/J assignments (E-value above 1e-6), no CDR3, stop codons, out-of-frame junctions, or ambiguous translated residues. V3J clonotypes were defined by identical inferred V gene, J gene, and CDR3 amino acid sequence. Percentage overlap between repertoires was calculated by dividing the number of shared unique clonotypes by the size of the smaller repertoire. Repertoire richness was assessed with RTK rarefaction, the Chao1 estimator, and Recon v2.1 estimates of unobserved clonotypes. Generation probabilities for all TCRbeta clonotypes obtained by the gDNA method from four donors were computed using OLGA. Drawn from immuneACCESS, this table holds only the in-frame rearrangements with V and J called that TCRdb kept. Clones are partly lost; checked studies trace under half to an unresolved V gene and leave the rest unexplained. V, J and clone size derive from that table, while D and trimming were established from the DNA sequence. This sample is represented by 650,000 to 750,000 clones; approximately 75% of them were singletons. The ten largest clonotypes hold about 1.7% of the sample.

Broader findings and caveats from the paper: Only blood was sampled, and tissue TCR repertoires likely differ from those in blood. Naive subsets generally had larger estimated clonotype richness than memory subsets did. Compared with non-shared clonotypes, the clonotypes found in all four sorted-subset donors had higher generation probabilities. When four donors were compared, the shared fraction of clonotypes was roughly 4.8% for naive CD4, around 3.6% for naive CD8, 2.3% for memory CD4, and 0.35% to 0.4% for memory CD8. Because the study included a small number of donors, the genetic and exposure-history diversity represented was limited. Incomplete sequencing was indicated by rarefaction of sorted-subset datasets, despite the large sequencing depth. Based on pairwise subsampling, the degree of clonotype sharing among donors was expected to be affected by sequencing depth.

The donors were healthy, HIV-negative adults with no recently reported acute infections or vaccinations. All donors were Caucasian adults living in Nashville, Tennessee, USA. Magnetic negative selection was used to enrich CD4+ T cells, after which naive cells were positively selected on CD45RA and the negative fraction became the memory subset. Blood was collected by leukapheresis, and PBMCs were isolated by Ficoll-Histopaque density gradient centrifugation and then cryopreserved in liquid nitrogen vapor phase. Analytical flow cytometry was used to check the purity and quantity of each magnetically sorted T cell population. Genomic DNA was isolated from every sorted fraction and measured by UV absorbance on a Nanodrop 2000c.

Sequencing used memory CD4+ T cells sorted from blood. The cell subset or site tag for this specimen amounts to: CD45RA-negative fraction. This TCR came from a woman aged 25 to 39 in good health. This chain joins TRBV28 to TRBJ1-1; a weak D assignment points to TRBD1 (5 bases agree). The CDR3 protein is CASSLSTATFF. Read as DNA, the sequence is TGTGCCAGCAGTTTATCGACAGCGACTTTCTTT.